This entry concerns a single T cell receptor beta chain. Its specificity is unknown. This entry belongs to a study of T cell responses to AZD1222 COVID-19 vaccine. Study background: The analysis combined second doses at about 4 or about 12 weeks. Study-wide results and limits: Clonal diversity may have been underestimated, and the donors were mostly white British, with more females than males. Researchers report vaccine-associated CD4 TCRs spanning spike, with dominance at 160-218 and 743-854. As reported, nearly half of all spike-specific TCRs target variant regions that are unmutated.

Sequenced by immunoSEQ multiplex PCR; TCRdb stores in-frame clones only, minus some. The sample has around 96,000 clones, 88% seen once. V was shortened by 5 bases and J by 5 bases, with 15 bases between the two germline ends. Germline V gene sequence: CDR1 SGHAT, CDR2 FQNNGV. This CDR3 is 14 amino acids long. The sequence came from an adult in good health. The sequencing here drew on peripheral blood, taken on day 0 of AZD1222 vaccination. V usage is TRBV11-2 and J usage is TRBJ1-2, with D possibly being TRBD1 (6 bases). CDR3 DNA: TGTGCCAGCAGCCCATATGACAGGAGATATGGCTACACCTTC. Translated: CASSPYDRRYGYTF.